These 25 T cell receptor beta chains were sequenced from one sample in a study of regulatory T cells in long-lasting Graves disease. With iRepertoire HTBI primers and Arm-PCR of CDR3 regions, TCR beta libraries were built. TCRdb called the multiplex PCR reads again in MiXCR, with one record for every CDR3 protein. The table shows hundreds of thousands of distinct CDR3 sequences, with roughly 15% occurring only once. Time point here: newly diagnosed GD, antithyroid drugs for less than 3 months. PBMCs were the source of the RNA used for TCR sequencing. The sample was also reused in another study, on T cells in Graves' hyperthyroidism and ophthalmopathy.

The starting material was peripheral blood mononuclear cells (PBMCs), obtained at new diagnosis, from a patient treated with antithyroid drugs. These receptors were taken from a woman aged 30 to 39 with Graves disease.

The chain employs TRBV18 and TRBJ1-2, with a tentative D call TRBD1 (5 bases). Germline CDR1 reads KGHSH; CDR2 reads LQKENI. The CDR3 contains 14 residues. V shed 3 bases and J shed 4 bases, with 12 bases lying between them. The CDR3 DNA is TGTGCCAGCTCACCGGGAGGGGTACCCTATGGCTACACCTTC. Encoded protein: CASSPGGVPYGYTF.

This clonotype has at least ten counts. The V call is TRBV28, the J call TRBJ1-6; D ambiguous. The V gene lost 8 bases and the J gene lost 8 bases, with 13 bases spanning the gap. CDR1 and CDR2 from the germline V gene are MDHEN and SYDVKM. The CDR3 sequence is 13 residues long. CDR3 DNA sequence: TGTGCCAGCCGTAACCTGGCGCATTCACCCCTCCACTTT. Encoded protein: CASRNLAHSPLHF.

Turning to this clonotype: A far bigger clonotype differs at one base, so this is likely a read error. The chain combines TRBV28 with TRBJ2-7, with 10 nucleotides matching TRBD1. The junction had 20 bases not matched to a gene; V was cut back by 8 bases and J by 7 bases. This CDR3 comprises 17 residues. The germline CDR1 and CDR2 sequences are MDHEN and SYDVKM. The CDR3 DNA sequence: TGTGCCAGCGGCCTTTGGGCGACGGGACAGGGGCGGGGGGAGCAGTACTTC. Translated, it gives CASGLWATGQGRGEQYF.

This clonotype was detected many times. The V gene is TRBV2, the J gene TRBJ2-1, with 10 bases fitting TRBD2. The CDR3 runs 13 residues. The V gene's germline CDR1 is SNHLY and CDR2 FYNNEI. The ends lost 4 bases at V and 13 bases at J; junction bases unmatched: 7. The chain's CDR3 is CASSAGTSVPQFF. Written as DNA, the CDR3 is TGTGCCAGCAGTGCCGGGACTAGCGTTCCCCAGTTCTTC.

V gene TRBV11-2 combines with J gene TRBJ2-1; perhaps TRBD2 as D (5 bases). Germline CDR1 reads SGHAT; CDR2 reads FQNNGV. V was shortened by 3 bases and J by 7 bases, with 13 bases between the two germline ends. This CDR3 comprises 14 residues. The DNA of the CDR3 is TGTGCCAGCAGCTTCGGGCGGGTTCCAAATGAGCAGTTCTTC. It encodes CASSFGRVPNEQFF. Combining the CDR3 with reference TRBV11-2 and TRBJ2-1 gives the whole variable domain EAGVAQSPRYKIIEKRQSVAFWCNPISGHATLYWYQQILGQGPKLLIQFQNNGVVDDSQLPKDRFSAERLKGVDSTLKIQPAKLEDSAVYLCASSFGRVPNEQFFGPGTRLTVL.

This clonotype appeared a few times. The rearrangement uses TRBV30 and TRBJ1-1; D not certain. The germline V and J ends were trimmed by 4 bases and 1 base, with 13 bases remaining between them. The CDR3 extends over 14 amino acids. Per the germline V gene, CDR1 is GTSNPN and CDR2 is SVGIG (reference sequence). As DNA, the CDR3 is TGTGCCTGGATCTTTCAGAGTAAGAACACTGAAGCTTTCTTT. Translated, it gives CAWIFQSKNTEAFF.

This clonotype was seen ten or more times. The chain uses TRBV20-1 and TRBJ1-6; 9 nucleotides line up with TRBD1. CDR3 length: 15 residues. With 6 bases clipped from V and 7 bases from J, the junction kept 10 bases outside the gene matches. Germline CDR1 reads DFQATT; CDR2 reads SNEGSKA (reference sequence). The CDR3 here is CSAIEAGQGNSPLHF. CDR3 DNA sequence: TGCAGTGCCATAGAGGCGGGACAGGGAAATTCACCCCTCCACTTT.

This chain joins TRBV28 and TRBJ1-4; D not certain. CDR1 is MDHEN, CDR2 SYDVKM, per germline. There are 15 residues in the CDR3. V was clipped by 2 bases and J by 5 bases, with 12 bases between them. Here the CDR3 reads CASSLMTLENEKLFF. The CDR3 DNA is TGTGCCAGCAGTTTAATGACACTGGAAAATGAAAAACTGTTTTTT.

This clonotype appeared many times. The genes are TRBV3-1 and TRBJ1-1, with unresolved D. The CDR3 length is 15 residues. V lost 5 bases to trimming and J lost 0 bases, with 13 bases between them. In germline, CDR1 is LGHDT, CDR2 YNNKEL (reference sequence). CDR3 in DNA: TGTGCCAGCAGCGAAAGTGCGGTCATGAACACTGAAGCTTTCTTT. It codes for CASSESAVMNTEAFF.

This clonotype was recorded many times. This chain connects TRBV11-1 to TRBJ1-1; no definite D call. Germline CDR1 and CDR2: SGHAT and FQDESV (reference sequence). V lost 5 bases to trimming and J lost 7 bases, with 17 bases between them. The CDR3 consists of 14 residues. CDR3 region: CASSDRYTTSEAFF. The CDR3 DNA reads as TGTGCCAGCAGCGACCGATACACGACAAGTGAAGCTTTCTTT.

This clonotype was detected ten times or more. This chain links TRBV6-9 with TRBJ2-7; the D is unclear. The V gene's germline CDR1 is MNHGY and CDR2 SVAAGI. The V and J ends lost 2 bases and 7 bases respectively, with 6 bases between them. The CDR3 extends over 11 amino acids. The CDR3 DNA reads TGTGCCAGCAGTTATGGTGGGGAGCAGTACTTC. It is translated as CASSYGGEQYF.

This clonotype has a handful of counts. The CDR3 nucleotides are TGCGCCAGCACAGGGGACACCCCAGTTAGCACAGATACGCAGTATTTT. The encoded protein is CASTGDTPVSTDTQYF. The rearrangement links TRBV5-1 to TRBJ2-3; D may be TRBD1 (6 bases). Germline values: CDR1 SGHRS, CDR2 YFSETQ. There are 16 residues in the CDR3. V was trimmed by 6 bases and J by 0 bases, leaving 17 bases between them.

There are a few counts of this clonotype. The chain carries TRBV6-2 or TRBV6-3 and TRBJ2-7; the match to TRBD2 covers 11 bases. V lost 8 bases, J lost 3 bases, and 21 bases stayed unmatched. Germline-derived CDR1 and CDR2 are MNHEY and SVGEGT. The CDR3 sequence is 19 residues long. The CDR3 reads CASAKESLILAGELYEQYF. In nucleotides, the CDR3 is TGTGCCAGCGCGAAAGAGTCCCTTATACTAGCGGGAGAACTCTACGAGCAGTACTTC.

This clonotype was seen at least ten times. CDR3 sequence: CASSPRTGRQPQHF. CDR3 nucleotides: TGTGCCAGCAGTCCCCGGACAGGTCGACAGCCCCAGCATTTT. The chain combines TRBV2 with TRBJ1-5; TRBD1 agrees at 7 bases. The CDR3 length is 14 residues. Germline loops: CDR1 SNHLY, CDR2 FYNNEI. Germline trimming cut 5 bases from V and 7 bases from J; bases unmatched to any gene: 8.

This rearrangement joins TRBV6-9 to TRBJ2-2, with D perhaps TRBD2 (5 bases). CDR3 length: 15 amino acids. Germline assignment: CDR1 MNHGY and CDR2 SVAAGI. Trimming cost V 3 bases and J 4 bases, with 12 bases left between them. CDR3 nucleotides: TGTGCCAGCAGTTACGAGGGCTGGGGCACCGGGGAGCTGTTTTTT. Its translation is CASSYEGWGTGELFF.

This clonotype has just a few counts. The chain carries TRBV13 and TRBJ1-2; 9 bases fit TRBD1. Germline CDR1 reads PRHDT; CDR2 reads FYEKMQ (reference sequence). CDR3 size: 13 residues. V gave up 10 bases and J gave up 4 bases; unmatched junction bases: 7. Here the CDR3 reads CATRGQGAYGYTF. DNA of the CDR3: TGTGCCACACGGGGACAGGGCGCCTATGGCTACACCTTC. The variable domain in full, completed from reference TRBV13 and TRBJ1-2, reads AAGVIQSPRHLIKEKRETATLKCYPIPRHDTVYWYQQGPGQDPQFLISFYEKMQSDKGSIPDRFSAQQFSDYHSELNMSSLELGDSALYFCATRGQGAYGYTFGSGTRLTVV.

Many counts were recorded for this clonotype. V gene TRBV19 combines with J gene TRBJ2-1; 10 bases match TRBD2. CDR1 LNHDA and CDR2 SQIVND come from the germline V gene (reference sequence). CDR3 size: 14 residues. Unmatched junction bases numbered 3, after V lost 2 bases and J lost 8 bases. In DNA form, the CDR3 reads TGTGCCAGTAGTATAAGCGGGAGGGCCTATGAGCAGTTCTTC. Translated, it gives CASSISGRAYEQFF.

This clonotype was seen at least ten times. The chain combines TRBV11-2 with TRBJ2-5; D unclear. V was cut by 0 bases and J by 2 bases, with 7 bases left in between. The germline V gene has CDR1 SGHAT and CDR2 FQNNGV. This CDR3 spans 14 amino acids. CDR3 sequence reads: CASSLDLLQETQYF. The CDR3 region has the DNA TGTGCCAGCAGCTTAGATCTATTACAAGAGACCCAGTACTTC.

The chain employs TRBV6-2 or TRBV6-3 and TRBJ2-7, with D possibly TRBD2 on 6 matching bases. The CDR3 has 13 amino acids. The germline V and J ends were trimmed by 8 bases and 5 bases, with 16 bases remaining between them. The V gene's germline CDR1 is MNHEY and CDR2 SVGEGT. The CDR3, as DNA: TGTGCCAGCGTGGAGGGGTTGTTCCACGAGCAGTACTTC. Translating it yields CASVEGLFHEQYF.

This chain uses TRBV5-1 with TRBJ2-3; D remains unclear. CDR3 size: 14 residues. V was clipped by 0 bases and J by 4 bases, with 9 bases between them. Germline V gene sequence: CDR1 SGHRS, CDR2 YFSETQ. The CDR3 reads CASSLVGQADTQYF. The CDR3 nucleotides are TGCGCCAGCAGCTTGGTAGGGCAGGCAGATACGCAGTATTTT.

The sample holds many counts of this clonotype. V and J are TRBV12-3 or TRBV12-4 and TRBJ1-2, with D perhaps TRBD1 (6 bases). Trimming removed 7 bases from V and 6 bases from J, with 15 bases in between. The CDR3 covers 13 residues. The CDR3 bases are TGTGCCAGCAACGGAGGGGGGAGGGATGGCTACACCTTC. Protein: CASNGGGRDGYTF.

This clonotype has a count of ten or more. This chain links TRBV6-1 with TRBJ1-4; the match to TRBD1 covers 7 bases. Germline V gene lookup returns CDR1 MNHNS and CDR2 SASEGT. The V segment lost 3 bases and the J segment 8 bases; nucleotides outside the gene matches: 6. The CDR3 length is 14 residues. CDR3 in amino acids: CASSETGMGEKLFF. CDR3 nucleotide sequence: TGTGCCAGCAGTGAGACAGGGATGGGCGAAAAACTGTTTTTT.

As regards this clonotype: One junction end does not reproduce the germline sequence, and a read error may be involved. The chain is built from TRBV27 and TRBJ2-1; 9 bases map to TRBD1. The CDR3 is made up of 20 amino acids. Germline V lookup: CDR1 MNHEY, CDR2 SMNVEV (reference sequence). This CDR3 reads CASSFLGGPGQGRTYNKQFF. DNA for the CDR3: TGTGCCAGCAGTTTTTTAGGGGGCCCGGGACAGGGAAGGACCTACAATAAGCAGTTCTTC.

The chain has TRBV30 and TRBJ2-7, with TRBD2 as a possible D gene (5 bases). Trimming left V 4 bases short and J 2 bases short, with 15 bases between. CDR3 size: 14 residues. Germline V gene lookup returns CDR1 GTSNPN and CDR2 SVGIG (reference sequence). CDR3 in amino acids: CAWKGRDPTYEQYF. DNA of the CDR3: TGTGCCTGGAAGGGTCGGGATCCAACCTACGAGCAGTACTTC.

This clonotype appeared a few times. Here the CDR3 reads CASSRREGTSSYEQYF. CDR3 sequence (DNA): TGCGCCAGCAGCCGCCGGGAAGGGACTTCTTCCTACGAGCAGTACTTC. This rearrangement joins TRBV5-1 to TRBJ2-7; D perhaps matches TRBD2 (6 bases). The V end lost 4 bases, the J end lost 1 base, and 18 bases lay between the germline ends. The CDR3 has 16 amino acids. Germline values: CDR1 SGHRS, CDR2 YFSETQ.